This T cell receptor (beta chain) was observed in a study of HIV-infected patients and healthy controls. CDR1 and CDR2 from the germline V gene are SGHRS and YFSETQ. With V trimmed by 4 bases and J by 1 base, 6 bases remained unmatched. The CDR3 contains 15 residues. Only a few counts were recorded for this clonotype. Antigen specificity is unknown. About 500 ng RNA was reverse transcribed with alpha and beta constant-region primers. Using multiplexing indices, alpha and beta chain libraries were generated apart by chain-specific third strand synthesis. MiXCR, run by TCRdb on the 5' RACE reads, gives a single entry per CDR3 protein. The sample consists of about 17,000 distinct CDR3 sequences, around 10% of them appearing once. Study-level points and caveats: With just sixteen HIV-infected individuals processed, the findings' generality was considered strongly limited.

No cell fractionation was done, so the repertoire covers all unsorted peripheral blood T cells. This sequence was found in an adult in good health. What was sequenced was blood. The chain uses TRBV5-1 and TRBJ1-1; 8 bases match TRBD1. CDR3 in amino acids: CASSPGQGGNTEAFF. The DNA of the CDR3 is TGCGCCAGCAGCCCCGGACAGGGCGGGAACACTGAAGCTTTCTTT.